The 21 T cell receptor beta chains given below trace back to one sample, sequenced in a study of shared clonotypes between healthy human individuals. Libraries were prepared by immunoSEQ multiplex PCR; TCRdb keeps only in-frame clonotypes and omits some of them. The repertoire holds 950,000 to 1,300,000 clones, with about three quarters as singletons. Sequenced: memory CD4+ T cells sorted from blood. Subset meaning: CD45RA-negative fraction. The source is a young man in good health.

This chain connects TRBV6-5 to TRBJ1-2, with 9 bases matching TRBD1. Per germline, CDR1 MNHEY and CDR2 SVGAGI. V was pared by 6 bases and J by 7 bases, with 12 bases of the junction left unmatched. The CDR3 runs 15 residues. This CDR3 is CASRPNTGGGGGYTF. Written as DNA, the CDR3 is TGTGCCAGCAGACCCAATACAGGGGGCGGTGGTGGCTACACCTTC.

Remarks on this clone: Other DNA sequences in the same sample also yield this CDR3. The genes are TRBV6-5 and TRBJ1-2; 7 bases line up with TRBD1. From germline, CDR1 is MNHEY and CDR2 SVGAGI. CDR3 length: 13 residues. J gave up 8 bases and V 4 bases, and 7 bases lay outside the gene matches. DNA for the CDR3: TGTGCCAGCAGTTCATTGACAGGGCGAGGCTACACCTTC. This codes for CASSSLTGRGYTF.

The V gene is TRBV5-1, the J gene TRBJ2-5; D ambiguous. The CDR3 consists of 13 residues. Deletions cut 0 bases from V and 3 bases from J, with 6 bases between. The germline V gene encodes CDR1 SGHRS and CDR2 YFSETQ. The CDR3 sequence is CASSLEPEETQYF. The CDR3 DNA is TGCGCCAGCAGCTTGGAGCCAGAAGAGACCCAGTACTTC.

A few counts support this clone. This sequence joins TRBV12-5 and TRBJ2-1, with 7 bases matching TRBD1. Per the germline V gene, CDR1 is LGHNT and CDR2 is FRNRAP. The length of the CDR3 is 18 residues. The ends lost 4 bases at V and 0 bases at J; junction bases unmatched: 12. The CDR3 region is CASGSPPGQISSYNEQFF. The CDR3 nucleotides are TGTGCTAGTGGTTCCCCTCCGGGACAGATCTCCTCCTACAATGAGCAGTTCTTC.

This chain links TRBV25-1 with TRBJ1-1, with 9 bases identical to TRBD1. V shed 3 bases and J 4 bases; nucleotides not matched to a gene: 3. This CDR3 spans 14 amino acids. Germline CDR1 MGHDK, CDR2 SYGVNS. The CDR3 bases are TGTGCCAGCAGTGACCAGGACAGGGGCACTGAAGCTTTCTTT. Translation gives CASSDQDRGTEAFF. Together with reference TRBV25-1 and TRBJ1-1, the CDR3 gives the full variable domain: EADIYQTPRYLVIGTGKKITLECSQTMGHDKMYWYQQDPGMELHLIHYSYGVNSTEKGDLSSESTVSRIRTEHFPLTLESARPSHTSQYLCASSDQDRGTEAFFGQGTRLTVV.

V is TRBV30 and J is TRBJ2-1; the match to TRBD1 covers 7 bases. The trim removed 2 bases at V and 13 bases at J, leaving 8 bases unmatched. The CDR3 has 12 amino acids. The V gene's germline CDR1 is GTSNPN and CDR2 SVGIG (reference sequence). This CDR3 reads CAWSPYGQDQFF. The CDR3 DNA is TGTGCCTGGAGTCCATACGGACAGGATCAGTTCTTC.

The rearrangement links TRBV28 to TRBJ1-2, with 9 bases lining up with TRBD1. CDR1 is MDHEN and CDR2 is SYDVKM in the germline V gene. Trimming cost V 3 bases and J 8 bases; bases outside gene matches: 10. The CDR3 spans 15 residues. The CDR3 DNA reads TGTGCCAGCAGTTTGAATACAGGGGGCGGTTGGGGCTACACCTTC. Translating gives CASSLNTGGGWGYTF.

The chain combines TRBV19 with TRBJ2-7; 10 bases fit TRBD2. The junction had 9 bases not matched to a gene; V was cut back by 4 bases and J by 6 bases. This CDR3 contains 15 residues. Germline V CDR1 and CDR2: LNHDA, SQIVND (reference sequence). The CDR3 DNA sequence: TGTGCCAGTAGTACAGTAGCGGGGGGACACTCCGAGCAGTACTTC. Its translation: CASSTVAGGHSEQYF.

This chain connects TRBV10-3 to TRBJ2-1, with 9 bases lining up with TRBD1. Germline loops: CDR1 ENHRY, CDR2 SYGVKD. V trimming: 6 bases; J trimming: 8 bases; junction bases outside the gene matches: 8. The CDR3 sequence is 14 residues long. CDR3 nucleotides: TGTGCCATCAGCCCGGGACAGGGAAGGGATGAGCAGTTCTTC. It encodes CAISPGQGRDEQFF.

This rearrangement joins TRBV27 to TRBJ2-3; 8 bases are shared with TRBD2. This CDR3 is 15 amino acids long. The germline gives CDR1 MNHEY, CDR2 SMNVEV (reference sequence). The V gene end was trimmed by 5 bases and the J gene end by 0 bases; junction bases not matched to a gene: 4. The CDR3 region is CASSRASGSTDTQYF. CDR3 coding DNA: TGTGCCAGCAGTCGCGCTAGCGGGAGCACAGATACGCAGTATTTT.

The V gene is TRBV10-2, the J gene TRBJ2-7; 10 bases line up with TRBD2. CDR1 is WSHSY and CDR2 is SAAADI in the germline V gene. CDR3 length equals 13 residues. J gave up 6 bases and V 3 bases, and 2 bases lay outside the gene matches. CDR3 coding DNA: TGCGCCAGCAGTGAAGCGGGAGGGATCGAGCAGTACTTC. Protein product: CASSEAGGIEQYF.

This chain joins TRBV18 and TRBJ1-1; 10 positions agree with TRBD1. The ends lost 4 bases at V and 7 bases at J; junction bases unmatched: 6. CDR1 and CDR2 from the germline V gene are KGHSH and LQKENI. CDR3 size: 14 residues. The CDR3 protein is CASSQGQGLDEAFF. The CDR3 DNA sequence: TGTGCCAGCTCACAGGGACAGGGGTTGGATGAAGCTTTCTTT. The full variable domain, with the rest looked up from reference TRBV18 and TRBJ1-1, is NAGVMQNPRHLVRRRGQEARLRCSPMKGHSHVYWYRQLPEEGLKFMVYLQKENIIDESGMPKERFSAEFPKEGPSILRIQQVVRGDSAAYFCASSQGQGLDEAFFGQGTRLTVV.

The rearrangement joins TRBV6-4 to TRBJ2-3; 7 positions agree with TRBD2. The CDR3 is made up of 15 amino acids. V was clipped by 3 bases and J by 4 bases; unmatched bases: 7. Germline-derived CDR1 and CDR2 are MRHNA and SNTAGT. CDR3 region: CASSEAGRGADTQYF. The CDR3 bases are TGTGCCAGCAGTGAAGCGGGGCGCGGTGCAGATACGCAGTATTTT.

This chain links TRBV25-1 with TRBJ1-6; tentatively, D is TRBD1 (5 bases). Germline V gene lookup returns CDR1 MGHDK and CDR2 SYGVNS. Trimming took off 1 base at V and 6 bases at J, with 13 bases between the two ends. The CDR3 spans 16 residues. The CDR3 nucleotides are TGTGCCAGCAGTGAATTTGGTTCTGGGGGTAATTCACCCCTCCACTTT. This codes for CASSEFGSGGNSPLHF.

This chain joins TRBV5-1 and TRBJ1-6; D remains unclear. CDR3 size: 11 residues. In germline, CDR1 is SGHRS, CDR2 YFSETQ. V shed 6 bases and J shed 13 bases, with 11 bases lying between them. As DNA, the CDR3 is TGCGCCAGCACGGAATTGGGGCCCCTCCACTTT. The encoded protein is CASTELGPLHF.

Here the CDR3 DNA reads TGTGCCAGCAGTCGAAGGACATTCTCTGGCTACACCTTC. This gives the protein CASSRRTFSGYTF. V gene TRBV27 combines with J gene TRBJ1-2, with a weak D call TRBD1 (5 bases). The CDR3 has 13 amino acids. V was shortened by 5 bases and J by 7 bases, with 14 bases between the two germline ends. Per germline, CDR1 MNHEY and CDR2 SMNVEV (reference sequence).

CDR3 nucleotide sequence: TGTGCCAGCAGCCGGACTAGCGAGACCAATGAGCAGTTCTTC. It specifies CASSRTSETNEQFF. The chain joins TRBV6-1 to TRBJ2-1; 9 bases agree with TRBD2. CDR1 and CDR2 from the germline V gene are MNHNS and SASEGT. This CDR3 is 14 amino acids long. Germline trimming cut 6 bases from V and 6 bases from J; bases unmatched to any gene: 6.

In the case of this clone: This may come from a read error, since a much larger clone is one base off. This chain links TRBV14 with TRBJ2-2; D ambiguous. Trimming took off 5 bases at V and 7 bases at J, with 8 bases between the two ends. This CDR3 spans 12 amino acids. Germline V gene lookup returns CDR1 SGHDN and CDR2 FVKESK. For the CDR3, the DNA is TGTGCCAGCAGCTTAGAGGTCGGGGAGCTGTTTTTT. Protein product: CASSLEVGELFF.

This chain links TRBV28 with TRBJ2-7; D is perhaps TRBD2 (6 bases). The CDR3 has 14 residues. V was trimmed by 7 bases and J by 0 bases, leaving 13 bases between them. Germline lookup yields CDR1 MDHEN and CDR2 SYDVKM. DNA for the CDR3: TGTGCCAGCATCCCCGGCGGGAACTCCTACGAGCAGTACTTC. Translated, it gives CASIPGGNSYEQYF.

This clone was counted a few times. The sample contains more than one DNA sequence encoding this CDR3. In DNA, the CDR3 is TGCGCCAGCAGCTTGGAGGGACAGGGGAATGAAAAACTGTTTTTT. Its translation: CASSLEGQGNEKLFF. This chain joins TRBV5-1 and TRBJ1-4, with 10 bases identical to TRBD1. From germline, CDR1 is SGHRS and CDR2 YFSETQ. The CDR3 totals 15 residues. V shed 0 bases, J shed 5 bases, and the junction held 1 base outside the gene matches. Based on the CDR3 plus reference TRBV5-1 and TRBJ1-4, the full variable domain is KAGVTQTPRYLIKTRGQQVTLSCSPISGHRSVSWYQQTPGQGLQFLFEYFSETQRNKGNFPGRFSGRQFSNSRSEMNVSTLELGDSALYLCASSLEGQGNEKLFFGSGTQLSVL.

The CDR3 sequence is CASSLPVSGANVLTF. In nucleotides, the CDR3 is TGTGCCAGCAGCTTACCAGTCTCTGGGGCCAACGTCCTGACTTTC. The rearrangement joins TRBV7-6 to TRBJ2-6; D is unclear. The V gene's germline CDR1 is SGHVS and CDR2 FNYEAQ. This CDR3 comprises 15 residues. V lost 2 bases and J 0 bases, leaving 5 bases between the germline ends.